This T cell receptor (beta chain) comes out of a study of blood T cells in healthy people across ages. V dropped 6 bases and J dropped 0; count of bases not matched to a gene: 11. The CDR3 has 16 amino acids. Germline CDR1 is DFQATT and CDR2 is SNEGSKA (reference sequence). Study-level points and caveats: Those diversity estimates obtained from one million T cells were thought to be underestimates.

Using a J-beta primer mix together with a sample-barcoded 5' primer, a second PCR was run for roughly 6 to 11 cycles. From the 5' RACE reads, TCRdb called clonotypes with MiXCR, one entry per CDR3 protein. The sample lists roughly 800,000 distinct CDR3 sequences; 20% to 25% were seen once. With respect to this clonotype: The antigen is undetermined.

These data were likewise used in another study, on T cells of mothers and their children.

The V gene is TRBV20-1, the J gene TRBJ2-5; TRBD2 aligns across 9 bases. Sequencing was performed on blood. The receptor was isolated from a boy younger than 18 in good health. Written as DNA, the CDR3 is TGCAGTGCCCGAAAGGCGAGCGGGGGGTACCAAGAGACCCAGTACTTC. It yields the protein CSARKASGGYQETQYF.